Included here is one T cell receptor beta chain sequence, with context. Its antigen remains unidentified. Base qualities are not at hand, and no much larger clone is one base apart. The CDR3 has 15 amino acids, counting the end cysteine and phenylalanine. Just CDR3 DNA is preserved here, 45 bases in frame from base 1. The junction carries 17 bases between V and J, which are trimmed by 7 bases and 3 bases respectively. CDR1 and CDR2 are read off the germline V gene as SNHLY and FYNNEI. This sample's time point label indicates: week 23, last vaccination. Each vaccine dose, consisting of 300 ug of a 20-mer mutant IDH1 peptide in Montanide, was administered subcutaneously with topical imiquimod. All donors had newly diagnosed IDH1-mutant astrocytomas of WHO grade 3 or 4 that showed loss of nuclear ATRX. The samples were drawn from NOA16, a multicentre, single-arm, open-label phase I trial in Germany that tested a mutant IDH1 peptide vaccine in humans for the first time. The DNeasy Blood and Tissue Kit was used to extract genomic DNA from EDTA blood for TCRB sequencing.

The library was made by the immunoSEQ multiplex PCR assay. Rearranged TCR beta chain sequences were amplified using the hsTCRB Kit according to the manufacturer's protocol. TCRB libraries were sequenced on an Illumina MiSeq. From the authors' description of their analysis: Demultiplexing, trimming and gene mapping were performed with the kit vendor's proprietary platform. In its TCRdb copy, this immuneACCESS table keeps in-frame sequences only and misses some clones. Where compared with another copy, unresolved V genes explain less than half of these, and the others have no known cause. The V and J calls and clone size were taken over from that table, and D and trimming were inferred from the DNA. For this sample the table gives roughly 76,000 clones, of which 70% to 90% were detected only once. Of the sample, 2% to 2.5% falls within the top ten clones. This record belongs to a study of a mutant IDH1 vaccine in newly diagnosed glioma (dated by TCRdb to the early 2020s). Background for the entire study: Across visits V03 through V10, patients got a total of eight vaccinations, given in weeks 1, 3, 5, 7, 11, 15, 19 and 23. For exploratory analyses, approximately 23 treated patients had longitudinal TCRB deep sequencing done wherever samples were available. Before enrollment, most patients had been given radiochemotherapy with temozolomide as standard therapy, while the rest had received either radiotherapy alone or temozolomide alone. Peripheral blood was drawn at six visits: V03 (baseline), V05, V07, V10, V12 and V13. In the chemotherapy-containing groups, vaccination started alongside temozolomide cycles, whereas in patients who had radiotherapy alone it started 4-6 weeks after radiotherapy. The approximately 30 treated patients were approximately 60% male and 37.5% female, with a mean age of around 40 years. The paper as a whole reports these results and caveats: No apparent relationship was observed between pseudoprogression and alterations in the top peripheral T cell clonotypes detected by TCRB sequencing. According to the authors, sample limitations meant that analyses of patient blood samples could not be reproduced. PBMC samples for TCRB deep sequencing were selected based on availability. Immune responses induced by the vaccine were seen in more than 85% of patients across multiple MHC alleles.

This sequence originates from a man in his thirties or forties with glioma. Some clones in this sample may be carry-over from other donors' samples. The source was PBMCs, collected from a glioma patient whose treatment included an IDH1 peptide vaccine. The sequence joins TRBV2 to TRBJ2-3; the D region possibly corresponds to TRBD2 (6 bases align). Read as DNA, the sequence is TGTGCCAGCAAGTCTAGCGTTAGGCTGACAGATACGCAGTATTTT. Translated, this gives CASKSSVRLTDTQYF.